A single sample is the source of the 23 T cell receptor beta chains below, sequenced in a study of regulatory T cells in long-lasting Graves disease. Regarding time point: persistent/refractory GD, antithyroid drugs over 5 years with positive TRAb. There was RNA extracted from PBMCs, and the TCR library was made from it. Arm-PCR with iRepertoire HTBI primers amplified the CDR3 regions for these TCR beta libraries. Each CDR3 protein gets one entry after TCRdb re-called the multiplex PCR reads with MiXCR. The sample has 350,000 to 450,000 distinct CDR3 sequences; around 20% are singletons. The starting material was peripheral blood mononuclear cells (PBMCs), obtained when the disease was refractory, from a patient treated with antithyroid drugs. Receptor source: a female donor with Graves disease.

This clonotype appeared many times. The rearrangement uses TRBV20-1 and TRBJ1-2; the D is unclear. The CDR3 consists of 11 residues. V was trimmed by 1 base and J by 7 bases, leaving 7 bases between them. Germline lookup yields CDR1 DFQATT and CDR2 SNEGSKA (reference sequence). For the CDR3, the DNA is TGCAGTGCTAGAGGGTCTGGTGGCTACACCTTC. It specifies CSARGSGGYTF.

The chain employs TRBV6-1 and TRBJ2-3; 14 nucleotides line up with TRBD2. V gave up 6 bases and J gave up 4 bases; unmatched junction bases: 9. The CDR3 loop spans 17 amino acids. CDR1 is MNHNS and CDR2 is SASEGT in the germline V gene. The CDR3 reads CASRFSGTSGSPDTQYF. CDR3 DNA sequence: TGTGCCAGCAGATTCTCCGGGACTAGCGGGAGCCCAGATACGCAGTATTTT.

This clonotype was recorded at least ten times. The rearrangement joins TRBV12-3 or TRBV12-4 to TRBJ1-2; 7 bases are shared with TRBD1. The junction had 10 bases not matched to a gene; V was cut back by 6 bases and J by 0 bases. This CDR3 is built from 16 residues. The CDR3 DNA reads as TGTGCCAGCAGAACGGGACAGCACAGATCTAACTATGGCTACACCTTC. Translation gives CASRTGQHRSNYGYTF.

The chain combines TRBV20-1 with TRBJ2-3, with 7 positions matching TRBD2. Germline CDR1 is DFQATT and CDR2 is SNEGSKA (reference sequence). This CDR3 has 17 residues. The trim removed 6 bases at V and 2 bases at J, leaving 17 bases unmatched. This CDR3 is CSAPGGLFVGSTDTQYF. CDR3 DNA sequence: TGCAGTGCCCCGGGGGGACTATTTGTAGGTTCCACAGATACGCAGTATTTT.

This chain joins TRBV19 and TRBJ2-3; 15 bases agree with TRBD2. Germline values: CDR1 LNHDA, CDR2 SQIVND (reference sequence). The CDR3 has 17 amino acids. The V gene end was trimmed by 3 bases and the J gene end by 4 bases; junction bases not matched to a gene: 5. Here the CDR3 DNA reads TGTGCCAGTAGTATCGGACTAGCGGGAGGGCCATCAGATACGCAGTATTTT. Protein sequence: CASSIGLAGGPSDTQYF.

This chain connects TRBV29-1 to TRBJ1-1; D unresolved. Germline values: CDR1 SQVTM, CDR2 ANQGSEA. There are 11 residues in the CDR3. Trimming took 6 bases from V and 2 from J, leaving 7 bases between them. The DNA of the CDR3 is TGCAGCGTGCATCTTAACACTGAAGCTTTCTTT. This codes for CSVHLNTEAFF. Looking up the rest from reference TRBV29-1 and TRBJ1-1 gives the full variable domain: SAVISQKPSRDICQRGTSLTIQCQVDSQVTMMFWYRQQPGQSLTLIATANQGSEATYESGFVIDKFPISRPNLTFSTLTVSNMSPEDSSIYLCSVHLNTEAFFGQGTRLTVV.

The chain has TRBV28 and TRBJ2-2; D unclear. Between the trimmed V and J ends, which lost 9 bases and 5 bases, there was a span of 13 bases. The CDR3 has 13 amino acids. From germline, CDR1 is MDHEN and CDR2 SYDVKM. CDR3 bases: TGTGCCAGTTCCGGGCAAATGACCGGGGAGCTGTTTTTT. Translation: CASSGQMTGELFF.

Ten or more counts support this clonotype. The genes are TRBV28 and TRBJ2-5; TRBD1 is a possible D gene (6 bases). V lost 3 bases and J lost 0, with 8 bases in between. Germline CDR1 and CDR2: MDHEN and SYDVKM. The CDR3 is 14 amino acids. The CDR3 sequence: CASSFGQYQETQYF. DNA of the CDR3: TGTGCCAGCAGTTTTGGACAGTACCAAGAGACCCAGTACTTC.

Only a few counts were recorded for this clonotype. The chain recombines TRBV2 with TRBJ2-1; 12 nucleotides line up with TRBD2. The CDR3 totals 15 residues. V was pared by 7 bases and J by 7 bases, with 8 bases of the junction left unmatched. Germline V gives CDR1 SNHLY, CDR2 FYNNEI. CDR3 loop: CASNTGLAGTNEQFF. The CDR3 DNA reads as TGTGCCAGCAATACCGGACTAGCGGGAACAAATGAGCAGTTCTTC.

The J gene is TRBJ1-2, the V gene TRBV20-1; TRBD1 matches at 7 bases. The CDR3 is 14 amino acids. Germline V gene data show CDR1 as DFQATT and CDR2 as SNEGSKA (reference sequence). The J segment lost 4 bases and the V segment lost 3 bases, leaving 8 bases of the junction unmatched. Here the CDR3 reads CSARGTASSYGYTF. The CDR3 DNA reads as TGCAGTGCTAGGGGGACAGCGTCTAGCTATGGCTACACCTTC.

The chain employs TRBV12-3 or TRBV12-4 and TRBJ2-3; D uncertain. Trimming left V 3 bases short and J 0 bases short, with 10 bases between. This CDR3 comprises 15 residues. The DNA for the CDR3 is TGTGCCAGCAGTTTGACGGAAACTAGCACAGATACGCAGTATTTT. Translation: CASSLTETSTDTQYF.

The V call is TRBV6-2 or TRBV6-3, the J call TRBJ2-4; 7 bases map to TRBD2. This CDR3 contains 14 residues. Germline V gives CDR1 MNHEY, CDR2 SVGEGT. The J segment lost 10 bases and the V segment lost 9 bases, leaving 15 bases of the junction unmatched. CDR3 nucleotide sequence: TGTGCCAGTCAAAAGCGGGACCCGTCATATATTCAGTACTTC. Its protein product is CASQKRDPSYIQYF.

This clonotype showed up many times. The chain joins TRBV27 to TRBJ2-5, with TRBD2 matching 7 bases. This CDR3 has 15 amino acids. In germline, CDR1 is MNHEY, CDR2 SMNVEV (reference sequence). Losses at the gene ends were 6 bases for V and 4 bases for J; bases not matched to a gene: 11. CDR3 amino acids: CASSDEYIAGETQYF. The CDR3 nucleotides are TGTGCCAGCAGCGACGAGTATATAGCGGGAGAGACCCAGTACTTC.

This clonotype has a handful of counts. The genes are TRBV12-3 or TRBV12-4 and TRBJ2-1; 7 bases match TRBD1. This CDR3 has 16 residues. J lost 0 bases, V lost 0 bases, and 2 bases had no gene match. The CDR3 spells CASSLAGDSSYNEQFF. In DNA form, the CDR3 reads TGTGCCAGCAGTTTAGCGGGGGACAGCTCCTACAATGAGCAGTTCTTC.

This clonotype was seen a handful of times. The chain uses TRBV30 and TRBJ2-7; 7 nucleotides match TRBD2. Germline lookup yields CDR1 GTSNPN and CDR2 SVGIG (reference sequence). The ends lost 3 bases at V and 2 bases at J; junction bases unmatched: 7. The CDR3 contains 14 residues. In nucleotides, the CDR3 is TGTGCCTGGAGAGGAGGGCTAGCGGCCTACGAGCAGTACTTC. This translates into CAWRGGLAAYEQYF. The full variable domain, rest sourced from reference TRBV30 and TRBJ2-7, is SQTIHQWPATLVQPVGSPLSLECTVEGTSNPNLYWYRQAAGRGLQLLFYSVGIGQISSEVPQNLSASRPQDRQFILSSKKLLLSDSGFYLCAWRGGLAAYEQYFGPGTRLTVT.

Ten or more counts support this clonotype. The V call is TRBV27, the J call TRBJ2-7, with D possibly matching TRBD1 (6 bases). This CDR3 spans 15 amino acids. V lost 1 base, J lost 5 bases, and 15 bases lay in between. CDR1 is MNHEY, CDR2 SMNVEV, per germline (reference sequence). CDR3 coding DNA: TGTGCCAGCAGTTTATGGGCCAGGGGAATGGACGAGCAGTACTTC. Its translation: CASSLWARGMDEQYF.

Many counts were recorded for this clonotype. The chain employs TRBV7-2 and TRBJ2-7; perhaps TRBD1 as D (6 bases). The V gene's germline CDR1 is SGHTA and CDR2 FQGNSA. There are 15 residues in the CDR3. Trimming cost V 2 bases and J 0 bases, with 11 bases left between them. The CDR3 spells CASSLRQEPSYEQYF. In nucleotides, the CDR3 is TGTGCCAGCAGCTTACGACAGGAACCCTCCTACGAGCAGTACTTC.

The chain is built from TRBV12-3 or TRBV12-4 and TRBJ2-7; D may be TRBD1 or TRBD2 (6 bases each). The CDR3 is 13 amino acids. V shed 4 bases and J shed 5 bases, with 12 bases lying between them. The chain's CDR3 is CASSWGARNEQYF. The CDR3 DNA sequence: TGTGCCAGCAGTTGGGGGGCGCGGAACGAGCAGTACTTC.

This clonotype was counted at least ten times. This chain links TRBV7-9 with TRBJ2-7, with 14 bases matching TRBD2. V dropped 4 bases and J dropped 2; count of bases not matched to a gene: 7. Germline lookup yields CDR1 SEHNR and CDR2 FQNEAQ (reference sequence). This CDR3 contains 17 residues. The CDR3 is CASSSGTSGRVPYEQYF. The CDR3 DNA follows: TGTGCCAGCAGCTCAGGGACTAGCGGGAGAGTTCCCTACGAGCAGTACTTC.

This clonotype was detected only a few times. The chain carries TRBV7-9 and TRBJ2-7; D remains unclear. The CDR3 consists of 14 residues. The ends were cut back, 4 bases at V and 2 bases at J, with 12 bases in the middle. Germline V gives CDR1 SEHNR, CDR2 FQNEAQ (reference sequence). The CDR3 protein is CASSSSTDTYEQYF. CDR3 sequence (DNA): TGTGCCAGCAGCTCCTCGACGGATACCTACGAGCAGTACTTC.

The chain has TRBV19 and TRBJ1-1, with no clear D. The CDR3 extends over 15 amino acids. Between the trimmed V and J ends, which lost 1 base and 0 bases, there was a span of 9 bases. The germline V gene has CDR1 LNHDA and CDR2 SQIVND (reference sequence). The CDR3 coding sequence is TGTGCCAGTAGTATAGGCGCGGATATGAACACTGAAGCTTTCTTT. Encoded protein: CASSIGADMNTEAFF.

Concerning this clonotype: A much more abundant neighbour one base away suggests this may be a read error. V gene TRBV28 combines with J gene TRBJ2-7, with D perhaps TRBD2 (5 bases). The CDR3 has 18 amino acids. V was trimmed by 5 bases and J by 2 bases, leaving 25 bases between them. CDR1 is MDHEN and CDR2 is SYDVKM in the germline V gene. As DNA, the CDR3 is TGTGCCAGCAGTCCCGTTAGGGTTCCGGGGTCATTAGCCTACGAGCAGTACTTC. Residues: CASSPVRVPGSLAYEQYF.

This clonotype was counted only a few times. The rearrangement joins TRBV6-1 to TRBJ1-2; D is uncertain. Trimming removed 6 bases at V and 4 bases at J, with 12 bases between. Germline values: CDR1 MNHNS, CDR2 SASEGT. There are 13 residues in the CDR3. CDR3 region: CASRDDGFYGYTF. The DNA of the CDR3 is TGTGCCAGCAGGGACGACGGATTCTATGGCTACACCTTC.